This is a list of T cell receptor beta chains from one sample in a study of cytomegalovirus exposure and HLA in healthy donors. TCRdb's copy holds only in-frame clones and misses some; the assay was immunoSEQ multiplex PCR. Of approximately 140,000 clones in the sample, about 85% are singletons; the top ten hold roughly 4%. The sequenced sample was PBMCs. These receptors all come from a human donor in good health. The CDR3 runs from the conserved cysteine through the conserved F or W. A D gene is named only where the DNA matches it firmly. Part of the rows lack a size; the others show once, few, many or a class for expanded clones.

DNA: TGTGCCAGCAGCGCCGGACAGGGCTCCACCAAAGCTTTCTTT
CDR3: CASSAGQGSTKAFF
J: TRBJ1-1
length: 14
size: NA
V: TRBV7-2
D: TRBD1

DNA: TGTGCCAGCAGCTTAGCGGTCCTAGCGCATCCCCTCACAGATACGCAGTATTTT
CDR3: CASSLAVLAHPLTDTQYF
J: TRBJ2-3
length: 18
size: NA
V: TRBV7-2
D: NA

DNA: TGTGCCACCAGCAGAGATCGCGGCTTGCCTGAAGCTTTCTTT
CDR3: CATSRDRGLPEAFF
J: TRBJ1-1
length: 14
size: few
V: TRBV15
D: NA

DNA: TGTGCCATCAGTGAGTCGGTGGGCTCCCTGGGTGAGCAGTTCTTC
CDR3: CAISESVGSLGEQFF
J: TRBJ2-1
length: 15
size: few
V: TRBV10-3
D: NA

DNA: TGTGCCAGCAGTTTTTGGCAGGCGGGCTATGGCTACACCTTC
CDR3: CASSFWQAGYGYTF
J: TRBJ1-2
length: 14
size: NA
V: TRBV28
D: NA

DNA: TGCGCCAGCAGCTTGACCCACCATCAAACAGGGGGCGCAATTGCCACCGGGGAGCTGTTTTTT
CDR3: CASSLTHHQTGGAIATGELFF
J: TRBJ2-2
length: 21
size: NA
V: TRBV5-1
D: TRBD1

DNA: TGTGCCAGCAGTTTGGGGGGACTCACGCTCTACTACGAGCAGTACTTC
CDR3: CASSLGGLTLYYEQYF
J: TRBJ2-7
length: 16
size: NA
V: TRBV28
D: NA

DNA: TGCGCCAGCAGCCCTAGCGTCCAAGAGACCCAGTACTTC
CDR3: CASSPSVQETQYF
J: TRBJ2-5
length: 13
size: NA
V: TRBV4-3
D: NA

DNA: TGTGCCAGCCTAGGGTTGGGAGTCAGGAACACTGAAGCTTTCTTT
CDR3: CASLGLGVRNTEAFF
J: TRBJ1-1
length: 15
size: NA
V: TRBV27
D: NA

DNA: TGTGCCAGCTCACTAAAGGCGTCGCCTCCGAAACTCGGGGAGTTCTTC
CDR3: CASSLKASPPKLGEFF
J: TRBJ2-1
length: 16
size: NA
V: TRBV18
D: NA

DNA: TGTGCCAGCAGCGACGGGGGGAATAGCAATCAGCCCCAGCATTTT
CDR3: CASSDGGNSNQPQHF
J: TRBJ1-5
length: 15
size: few
V: TRBV5-4
D: NA

DNA: TGTGCCTGGGGGAGGGGGAGAACCTATAATTCACCCCTCCACTTT
CDR3: CAWGRGRTYNSPLHF
J: TRBJ1-6
length: 15
size: once
V: TRBV30
D: NA

DNA: TGTGCCAGCAGCCCCACGGGACAGAACACCGGGGAGCTGTTTTTT
CDR3: CASSPTGQNTGELFF
J: TRBJ2-2
length: 15
size: few
V: TRBV7-9
D: NA

DNA: TGTGCCAGTAGTATCAGGGGACGAGGGAACACTGAAGCTTTCTTT
CDR3: CASSIRGRGNTEAFF
J: TRBJ1-1
length: 15
size: once
V: TRBV19
D: NA

DNA: TGTGCCAGCTCAAACCGGGACAGCTTAAATGAGCAGTTCTTC
CDR3: CASSNRDSLNEQFF
J: TRBJ2-1
length: 14
size: NA
V: TRBV18
D: TRBD1

DNA: TGTGCCAGCAGTTATACGGGACACTTTAACACCGGGGAGCTGTTTTTT
CDR3: CASSYTGHFNTGELFF
J: TRBJ2-2
length: 16
size: NA
V: TRBV6-5
D: NA

DNA: TGTGCCAGCAGTTTCGCAGAGGGTTTTACTGAAGCTTTCTTT
CDR3: CASSFAEGFTEAFF
J: TRBJ1-1
length: 14
size: NA
V: TRBV6-5
D: NA

DNA: TGTGCCTGGAGTGTACTATGGGACACTGAAGCTTTCTTT
CDR3: CAWSVLWDTEAFF
J: TRBJ1-1
length: 13
size: NA
V: TRBV30
D: NA

DNA: TGTGCCAGCAAGGGGGGGCTCAACTATGGCTACACCTTC
CDR3: CASKGGLNYGYTF
J: TRBJ1-2
length: 13
size: NA
V: TRBV27
D: NA

DNA: TGTGCCAGCATTTCGACAGACCTGAACACTGAAGCTTTCTTT
CDR3: CASISTDLNTEAFF
J: TRBJ1-1
length: 14
size: NA
V: TRBV25-1
D: NA

DNA: TGTGCCAGCTCACCGGACATCGGACAGAGGAACACTGAAGCTTTCTTT
CDR3: CASSPDIGQRNTEAFF
J: TRBJ1-1
length: 16
size: NA
V: TRBV18
D: NA

DNA: TGTGCCAGCAGTCCGCCGGGGACAGGGGGGCACTATGGCTACACCTTC
CDR3: CASSPPGTGGHYGYTF
J: TRBJ1-2
length: 16
size: once
V: TRBV28
D: TRBD1

DNA: TGTGCCAGCACCCTTCTTTTCGAGCAGTACTTC
CDR3: CASTLLFEQYF
J: TRBJ2-7
length: 11
size: NA
V: TRBV5-8
D: NA

DNA: TGTGCCAGTAAAGTGGACTGGAGCTTTGATACGCAGTATTTT
CDR3: CASKVDWSFDTQYF
J: TRBJ2-3
length: 14
size: NA
V: TRBV11-2
D: NA

DNA: TGTGCCTGGTCGCAGGGAAAGTCACCCCTCCACTTT
CDR3: CAWSQGKSPLHF
J: TRBJ1-6
length: 12
size: NA
V: TRBV30
D: NA

DNA: TGTGCCAGCAGCCGTGAGGGAGGAAATGAAAAACTGTTTTTT
CDR3: CASSREGGNEKLFF
J: TRBJ1-4
length: 14
size: NA
V: TRBV7-2
D: NA

DNA: TGTGCCAGCAGTGATTCATGGGGCAGCAATCAGCCCCAGCATTTT
CDR3: CASSDSWGSNQPQHF
J: TRBJ1-5
length: 15
size: once
V: TRBV2
D: NA

DNA: TGTGCCAGCAGCTTTATGGGAGACGGGCTGTTTTTT
CDR3: CASSFMGDGLFF
J: TRBJ2-2
length: 12
size: once
V: TRBV7-8
D: NA

DNA: TGTGCCAGCAGTGAAGGTCTAGCCTACGAGCAGTACTTC
CDR3: CASSEGLAYEQYF
J: TRBJ2-7
length: 13
size: NA
V: TRBV6-1
D: NA

DNA: TGCAGCGTGATGGGACAGGGGGTGGAAAAACTGTTTTTT
CDR3: CSVMGQGVEKLFF
J: TRBJ1-4
length: 13
size: NA
V: TRBV29-1
D: TRBD1

DNA: TGTGCCAGCAGCTCCGGGGGTAGAAACGAGCAGTACTTC
CDR3: CASSSGGRNEQYF
J: TRBJ2-7
length: 13
size: NA
V: TRBV7-8
D: NA

DNA: TGCGCCAGCAGCTTGGGACTAGCGGGAGTTTACGAGCAGTACTTC
CDR3: CASSLGLAGVYEQYF
J: TRBJ2-7
length: 15
size: once
V: TRBV5-1
D: TRBD2

DNA: TGTGCCAGCAGTTTAGAAGGACAGGGGACCTTCCAAGAGACCCAGTACTTC
CDR3: CASSLEGQGTFQETQYF
J: TRBJ2-5
length: 17
size: NA
V: TRBV27
D: TRBD1

DNA: TGTGCCAGCAGTGAAGGACAGGGAGGTTTCTACGAGCAGTACTTC
CDR3: CASSEGQGGFYEQYF
J: TRBJ2-7
length: 15
size: once
V: TRBV2
D: NA

DNA: TGTGCCAGCAGTGTAGACAGGGCGAACGTGGAAACCACCATATATTTT
CDR3: CASSVDRANVETTIYF
J: TRBJ1-3
length: 16
size: NA
V: TRBV2
D: TRBD1

DNA: TGTGCTTCCCGAGGCAGGGGAAGCAATGAGCAGTTCTTC
CDR3: CASRGRGSNEQFF
J: TRBJ2-1
length: 13
size: NA
V: TRBV2
D: NA

DNA: TGTGCCAGCTCACCCCTAAGAGGGCAGGACTATGGCTACACCTTC
CDR3: CASSPLRGQDYGYTF
J: TRBJ1-2
length: 15
size: NA
V: TRBV18
D: NA

DNA: TGCGCCAGCAGCCAGGGCGGGAATTCCTACGAGCAGTACTTC
CDR3: CASSQGGNSYEQYF
J: TRBJ2-7
length: 14
size: NA
V: TRBV4-3
D: NA

DNA: TGTGCCAGCAGCTTGGTTTCTTACGAGCAGTACTTC
CDR3: CASSLVSYEQYF
J: TRBJ2-7
length: 12
size: NA
V: TRBV5-8
D: NA

DNA: TGTGCCAGCATCGGAGGGCGGGGCGTAGGGGATACGCAGTATTTT
CDR3: CASIGGRGVGDTQYF
J: TRBJ2-3
length: 15
size: NA
V: TRBV2
D: NA

DNA: TGTGCCAGCAGTCCCCTGGTAGCGGAAGATACGCAGTATTTT
CDR3: CASSPLVAEDTQYF
J: TRBJ2-3
length: 14
size: NA
V: TRBV6-5
D: NA

DNA: TGTGCCCCGGGGGGAGGTGAAGCTTTCTTT
CDR3: CAPGGGEAFF
J: TRBJ1-1
length: 10
size: NA
V: TRBV25-1
D: NA

DNA: TGTGCCAACCCCGGGGGACTGCCCTACAATGAGCAGTTCTTC
CDR3: CANPGGLPYNEQFF
J: TRBJ2-1
length: 14
size: once
V: TRBV25-1
D: NA

DNA: TGTGCCAGCACCGGTGGTTTTGACACTGGGGCCAACGTCCTGACTTTC
CDR3: CASTGGFDTGANVLTF
J: TRBJ2-6
length: 16
size: NA
V: TRBV28
D: NA

DNA: TGTGCCAGCAGCTTACCATTCTCCTACGAGCAGTACTTC
CDR3: CASSLPFSYEQYF
J: TRBJ2-7
length: 13
size: NA
V: TRBV7-9
D: NA

DNA: TGTGCCAGCAGTGGTGTAAGGGGTAAGGGTGAGCAGTTCTTC
CDR3: CASSGVRGKGEQFF
J: TRBJ2-1
length: 14
size: once
V: TRBV2
D: NA

DNA: TGTGCCAGCAGCTTAGAAGTCGGGATGCCCTCCTACGAGCAGTACTTC
CDR3: CASSLEVGMPSYEQYF
J: TRBJ2-7
length: 16
size: few
V: TRBV7-2
D: NA

DNA: TGTGCCGCAGCGAGTAGCAATCAGCCCCAGCATTTT
CDR3: CAAASSNQPQHF
J: TRBJ1-5
length: 12
size: NA
V: TRBV6-7
D: NA

DNA: TGTGCCAGCAGCCCCCGCCAGGGGGCTGAGAATTCACCCCTCCACTTT
CDR3: CASSPRQGAENSPLHF
J: TRBJ1-6
length: 16
size: NA
V: TRBV11-2
D: TRBD1

DNA: TGTGCCAGCAGCTTGCTTACTAGCGCCTCCTACAATGAGCAGTTCTTC
CDR3: CASSLLTSASYNEQFF
J: TRBJ2-1
length: 16
size: NA
V: TRBV5-4
D: TRBD2

DNA: TGTGCCTGGGGTGGAGACTTAGAGGGAAATGAAAAACTGTTTTTT
CDR3: CAWGGDLEGNEKLFF
J: TRBJ1-4
length: 15
size: few
V: TRBV30
D: NA

DNA: TGTGCCAGTAGTATCATACAGGGGTACAATGAGCAGTTCTTC
CDR3: CASSIIQGYNEQFF
J: TRBJ2-1
length: 14
size: NA
V: TRBV19
D: TRBD1

DNA: TGTGCCAGCTCACCCGACAGGGCCCCAAACATTCAGTACTTC
CDR3: CASSPDRAPNIQYF
J: TRBJ2-4
length: 14
size: NA
V: TRBV18
D: TRBD1

DNA: TGTGCCAGTAAGACAGGGCTCGAAGCTTTCTTT
CDR3: CASKTGLEAFF
J: TRBJ1-1
length: 11
size: few
V: TRBV19
D: TRBD1

DNA: TGCGCCAGCAGCTCGGGACAGGGCCGCACAGATACGCAGTATTTT
CDR3: CASSSGQGRTDTQYF
J: TRBJ2-3
length: 15
size: NA
V: TRBV5-1
D: TRBD1